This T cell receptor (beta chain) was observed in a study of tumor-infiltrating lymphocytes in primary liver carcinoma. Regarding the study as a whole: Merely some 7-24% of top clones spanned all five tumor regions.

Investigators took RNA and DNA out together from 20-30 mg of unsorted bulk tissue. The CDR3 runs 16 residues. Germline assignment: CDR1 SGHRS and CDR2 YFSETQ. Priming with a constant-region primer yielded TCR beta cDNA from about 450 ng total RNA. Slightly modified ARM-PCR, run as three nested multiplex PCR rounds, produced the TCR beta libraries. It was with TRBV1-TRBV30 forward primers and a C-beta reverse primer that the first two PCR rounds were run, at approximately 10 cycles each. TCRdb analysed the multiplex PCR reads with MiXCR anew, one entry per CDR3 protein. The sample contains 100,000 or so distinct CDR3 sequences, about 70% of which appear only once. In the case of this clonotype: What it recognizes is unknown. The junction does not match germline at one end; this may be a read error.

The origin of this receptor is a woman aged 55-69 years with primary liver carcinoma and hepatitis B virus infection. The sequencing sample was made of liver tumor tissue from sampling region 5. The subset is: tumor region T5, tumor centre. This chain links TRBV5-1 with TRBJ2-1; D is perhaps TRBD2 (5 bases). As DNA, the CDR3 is TGCGCCAGCAATCTATTGGGTGGGAGCTCCTACGATGAGAAGTTCTTC. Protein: CASNLLGGSSYDEKFF.